The rows below give T cell receptor beta chains drawn from one sample of a study of spatial heterogeneity in lung cancer. TCRdb re-called the 5' RACE reads with MiXCR, one entry per CDR3 protein. Here the sample spans 60,000 to 80,000 distinct CDR3 sequences, roughly 14% being singletons. Sequences were derived from PBMCs, sampled at surgery. The source of these receptors is a male donor with early-stage non-small cell lung cancer. CDR3s leave out the opening cysteine and the closing phenylalanine or tryptophan.

v_call,j_call,cdr3_aa
TRBV3-1,TRBJ2-2,ASSQLQNTGELF
TRBV5-1,TRBJ2-1,ASSPREEGEQF
TRBV20-1,TRBJ1-1,SAREEGRDTEAF
TRBV7-9,TRBJ1-4,ASSLEGGSEKLF
TRBV5-1,TRBJ2-1,ASSDLPGQEYNEQF
TRBV20-1,TRBJ2-7,SARDRRTGGYEQY
TRBV5-1,TRBJ2-1,ASSLGSSGRNEQF
TRBV18,TRBJ2-1,ASSRGARPGPQRSYNEQF
TRBV11-2,TRBJ1-2,ASSLQTPLDGGYT
TRBV9,TRBJ1-1,ASSVGTGGSNTEAF
TRBV5-1,TRBJ1-1,ASSFWTANTEAF
TRBV10-2,TRBJ1-1,ASTFDSGEAF
TRBV28,TRBJ2-7,ASREQGASYEQY
TRBV4-3,TRBJ2-1,ASSQVWGSYNEQF